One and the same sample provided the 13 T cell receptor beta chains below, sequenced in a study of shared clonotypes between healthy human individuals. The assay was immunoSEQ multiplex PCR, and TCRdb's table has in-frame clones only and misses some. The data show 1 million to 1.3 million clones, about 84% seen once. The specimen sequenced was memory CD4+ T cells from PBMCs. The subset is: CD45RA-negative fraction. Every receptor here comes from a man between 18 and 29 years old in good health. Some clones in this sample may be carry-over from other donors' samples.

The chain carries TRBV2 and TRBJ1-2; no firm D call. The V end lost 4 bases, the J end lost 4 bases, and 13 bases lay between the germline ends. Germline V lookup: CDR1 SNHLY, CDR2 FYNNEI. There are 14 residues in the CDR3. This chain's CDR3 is CASSARQRSYGYTF. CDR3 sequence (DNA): TGTGCCAGCAGTGCTCGGCAGCGGTCCTATGGCTACACCTTC. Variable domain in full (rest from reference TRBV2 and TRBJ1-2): EPEVTQTPSHQVTQMGQEVILRCVPISNHLYFYWYRQILGQKVEFLVSFYNNEISEKSEIFDDQFSVERPDGSNFTLKIRSTKLEDSAMYFCASSARQRSYGYTFGSGTRLTVV.

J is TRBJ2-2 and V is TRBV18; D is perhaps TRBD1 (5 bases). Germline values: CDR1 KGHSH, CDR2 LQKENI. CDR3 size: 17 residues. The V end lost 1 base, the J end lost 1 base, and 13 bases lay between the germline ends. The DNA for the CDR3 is TGTGCCAGCTCACCACTCAGGGTAGGGATGAACACCGGGGAGCTGTTTTTT. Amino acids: CASSPLRVGMNTGELFF.

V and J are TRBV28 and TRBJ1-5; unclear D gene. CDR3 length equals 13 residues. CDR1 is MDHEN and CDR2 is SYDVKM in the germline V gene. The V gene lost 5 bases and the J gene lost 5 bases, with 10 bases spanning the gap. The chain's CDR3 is CASSQNSHQPQHF. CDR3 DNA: TGTGCCAGCAGTCAAAACAGCCATCAGCCCCAGCATTTT.

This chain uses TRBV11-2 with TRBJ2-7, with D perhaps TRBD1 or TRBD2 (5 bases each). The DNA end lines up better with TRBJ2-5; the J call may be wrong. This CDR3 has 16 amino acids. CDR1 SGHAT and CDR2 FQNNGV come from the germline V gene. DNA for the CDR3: TGTGCCAGCAGCTTAGGGGCACCGGGACCTCAAGAGACCCAGTACTTC. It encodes CASSLGAPGPQETQYF.

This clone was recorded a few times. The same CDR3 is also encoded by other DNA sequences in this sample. The CDR3 protein is CASSRGGQPQHF. CDR3 in DNA: TGTGCCAGCAGTAGGGGAGGTCAGCCCCAGCATTTT. The chain is built from TRBV28 and TRBJ1-5; D is possibly TRBD1 (5 bases). The V end was cut by 5 bases, the J end by 6 bases, with 8 bases between. This CDR3 comprises 12 residues. Looked up from germline, CDR1 is MDHEN and CDR2 is SYDVKM.

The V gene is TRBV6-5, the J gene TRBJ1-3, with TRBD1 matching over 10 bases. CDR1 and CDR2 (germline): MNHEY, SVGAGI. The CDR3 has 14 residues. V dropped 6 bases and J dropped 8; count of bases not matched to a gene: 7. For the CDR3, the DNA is TGTGCCAGCAGGTCGGGACAGGGGTTAGACACCATATATTTT. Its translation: CASRSGQGLDTIYF.

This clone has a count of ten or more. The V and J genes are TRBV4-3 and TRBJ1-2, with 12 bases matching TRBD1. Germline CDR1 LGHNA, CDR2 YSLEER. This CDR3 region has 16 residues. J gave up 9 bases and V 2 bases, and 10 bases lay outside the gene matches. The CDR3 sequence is CASSQSMGQGAGSYTF. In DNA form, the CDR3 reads TGCGCCAGCAGCCAAAGCATGGGACAGGGGGCCGGGAGCTACACCTTC.

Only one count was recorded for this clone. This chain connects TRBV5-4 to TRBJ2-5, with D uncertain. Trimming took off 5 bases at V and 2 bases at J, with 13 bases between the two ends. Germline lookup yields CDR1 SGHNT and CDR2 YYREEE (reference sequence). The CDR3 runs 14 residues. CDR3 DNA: TGTGCCAGCAGGAACGTTGGGAATCAAGAGACCCAGTACTTC. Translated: CASRNVGNQETQYF.

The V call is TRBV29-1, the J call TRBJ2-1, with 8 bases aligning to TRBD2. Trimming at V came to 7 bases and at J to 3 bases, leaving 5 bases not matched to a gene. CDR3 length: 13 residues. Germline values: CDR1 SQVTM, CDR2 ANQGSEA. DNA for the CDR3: TGCAGCGGGAGCGGGAGACTCTACAATGAGCAGTTCTTC. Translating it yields CSGSGRLYNEQFF.

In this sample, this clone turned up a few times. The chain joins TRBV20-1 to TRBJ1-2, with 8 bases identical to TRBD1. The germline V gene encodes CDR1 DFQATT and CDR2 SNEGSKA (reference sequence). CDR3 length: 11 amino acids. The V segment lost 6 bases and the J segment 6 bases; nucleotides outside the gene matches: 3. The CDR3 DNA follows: TGCAGTGCCGAGACAGGGGATGGCTACACCTTC. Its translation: CSAETGDGYTF.

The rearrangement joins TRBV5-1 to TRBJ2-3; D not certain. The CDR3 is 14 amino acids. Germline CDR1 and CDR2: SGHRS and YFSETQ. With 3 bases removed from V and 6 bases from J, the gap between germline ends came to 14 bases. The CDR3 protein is CASSSGHPLDTQYF. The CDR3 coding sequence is TGCGCCAGCAGCTCCGGTCACCCGCTTGATACGCAGTATTTT.

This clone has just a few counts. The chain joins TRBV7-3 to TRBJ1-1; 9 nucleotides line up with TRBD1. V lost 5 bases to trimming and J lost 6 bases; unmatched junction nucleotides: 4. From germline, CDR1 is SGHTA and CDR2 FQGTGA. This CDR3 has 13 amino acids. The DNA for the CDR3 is TGTGCCAGCAGCATACAGGGGGCTTCTGAAGCTTTCTTT. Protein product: CASSIQGASEAFF.

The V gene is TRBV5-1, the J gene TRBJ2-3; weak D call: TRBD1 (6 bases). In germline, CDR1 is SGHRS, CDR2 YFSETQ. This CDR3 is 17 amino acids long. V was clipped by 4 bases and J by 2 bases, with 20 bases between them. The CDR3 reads CASSPTRQRTDTDTQYF. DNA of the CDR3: TGCGCCAGCAGCCCGACGCGACAGAGGACAGACACAGATACGCAGTATTTT.